Shown below are 2 T cell receptor beta chains from a single sample sequenced in a study of molecular identifiers for immune sequencing clone quantification (dated 2018 in TCRdb). The library was generated by PCR. Sequencing took place on an Illumina HiSeq 4000. TCRdb applied fastp at Q25 and MiXCR to the public reads, then kept only in-frame beta chains. Under each unique CDR3 protein, matching rows form one entry showing the most common genes and DNA. In all, the sample holds roughly 320,000 distinct CDR3 sequences, and around 21% of those were seen once. 0.81% of the sample goes to the ten largest clones. The source material was naive CD8+ T cells from blood, with Jurkat cell RNA spiked in. Explained via the paper, the cell subset or site label denotes: FACS-sorted CD8+CD4-CCR7+CD45RA+ naive T cells. These receptors were taken from a human donor in good health. Some libraries in this study had Jurkat cell RNA spiked in.

This clonotype was detected a few times. The genes are TRBV27 and TRBJ2-1; 8 nucleotides match TRBD1. Per the germline V gene, CDR1 is MNHEY and CDR2 is SMNVEV (reference sequence). With 7 bases clipped from V and 7 bases from J, the junction kept 12 bases outside the gene matches. CDR3 size: 15 residues. In nucleotides, the CDR3 is TGTGCCAGCACCGTCGGGGCAGGGGGCTTGAATGAGCAGTTCTTC. This sequence encodes CASTVGAGGLNEQFF.

This clonotype has ten or more counts. V and J are TRBV7-9 and TRBJ2-3; tentatively, D is TRBD1 or TRBD2 (5 bases each). Per the germline V gene, CDR1 is SEHNR and CDR2 is FQNEAQ (reference sequence). The CDR3 contains 20 residues. Trimming shortened V by 0 bases and J by 3 bases, and 25 bases separated the two germline ends. CDR3: CASSLAVKGYPTGPTDTQYF. The CDR3 DNA follows: TGTGCCAGCAGCTTAGCGGTTAAGGGCTACCCGACGGGACCTACAGATACGCAGTATTTT.